This record covers a single T cell receptor (beta chain). Its antigen is unknown. Terminally differentiated effector memory CD45RA+ cells were excluded by CCR7 positive selection of CD45RO-negative cells. This sample was included in a study of shared clonotypes between healthy human individuals. Study-level points and caveats: What naive subsets generally showed was a larger estimated richness than memory subsets showed. Non-shared clonotypes had lower generation probabilities than those shared by all four donors.

Genomic DNA of every subset was divided equally among multiple immunoSEQ plates. The assay was immunoSEQ multiplex PCR, and TCRdb's table has in-frame clones only and misses some. The sample lists about 580,000 clones, about 98% seen once, with 0.3% in the top ten. Sequenced sample: naive CD8+ T cells sorted from blood. The origin of this receptor is a young man in good health.

CDR3 nucleotides: TGTGCCTGGAGTATCGGACAGGGTAAGAACAATGAGCAGTTCTTC. It codes for CAWSIGQGKNNEQFF. V is TRBV30 and J is TRBJ2-1, with 8 positions matching TRBD1. The V gene end was trimmed by 2 bases and the J gene end by 5 bases; junction bases not matched to a gene: 8. Germline CDR1 is GTSNPN and CDR2 is SVGIG (reference sequence). CDR3 size: 15 residues.